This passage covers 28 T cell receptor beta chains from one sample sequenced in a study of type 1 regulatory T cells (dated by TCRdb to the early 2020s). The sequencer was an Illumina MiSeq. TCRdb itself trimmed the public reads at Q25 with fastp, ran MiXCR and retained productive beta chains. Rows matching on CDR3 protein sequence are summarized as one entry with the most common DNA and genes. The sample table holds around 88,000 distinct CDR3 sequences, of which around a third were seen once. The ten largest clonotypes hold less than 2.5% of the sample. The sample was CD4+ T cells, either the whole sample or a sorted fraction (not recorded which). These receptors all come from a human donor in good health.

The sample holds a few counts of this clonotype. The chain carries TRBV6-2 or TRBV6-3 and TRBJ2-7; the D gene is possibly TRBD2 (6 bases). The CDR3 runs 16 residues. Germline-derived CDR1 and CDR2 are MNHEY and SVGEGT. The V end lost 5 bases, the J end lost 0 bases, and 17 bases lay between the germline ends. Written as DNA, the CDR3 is TGTGCCAGCAGTGACGCGGGGACCCGCCCCTCCTACGAGCAGTACTTC. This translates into CASSDAGTRPSYEQYF.

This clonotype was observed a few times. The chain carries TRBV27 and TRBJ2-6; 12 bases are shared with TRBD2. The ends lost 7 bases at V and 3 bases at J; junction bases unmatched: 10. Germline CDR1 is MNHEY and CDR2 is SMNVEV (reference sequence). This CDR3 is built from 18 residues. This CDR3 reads CASKTILAGGGGANVLTF. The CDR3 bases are TGTGCCAGCAAAACAATACTAGCGGGAGGCGGTGGGGCCAACGTCCTGACTTTC. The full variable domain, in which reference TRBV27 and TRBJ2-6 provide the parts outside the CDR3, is EAQVTQNPRYLITVTGKKLTVTCSQNMNHEYMSWYRQDPGLGLRQIYYSMNVEVTDKGDVPEGYKVSRKEKRNFPLILESPSPNQTSLYFCASKTILAGGGGANVLTFGAGSRLTVL.

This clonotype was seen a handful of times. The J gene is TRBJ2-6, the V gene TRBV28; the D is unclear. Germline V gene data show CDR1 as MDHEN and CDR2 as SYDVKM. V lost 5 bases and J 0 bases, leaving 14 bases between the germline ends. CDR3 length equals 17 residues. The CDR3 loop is CASSGIPRVSGANVLTF. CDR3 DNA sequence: TGTGCCAGCAGTGGAATACCCAGAGTCTCTGGGGCCAACGTCCTGACTTTC.

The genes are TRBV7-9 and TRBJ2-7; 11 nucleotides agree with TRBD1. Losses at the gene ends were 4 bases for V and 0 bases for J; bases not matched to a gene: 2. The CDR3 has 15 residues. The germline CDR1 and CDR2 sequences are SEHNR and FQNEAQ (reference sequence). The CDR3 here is CASSSGQGDSYEQYF. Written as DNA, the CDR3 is TGTGCCAGCAGCTCGGGACAGGGGGACTCCTACGAGCAGTACTTC.

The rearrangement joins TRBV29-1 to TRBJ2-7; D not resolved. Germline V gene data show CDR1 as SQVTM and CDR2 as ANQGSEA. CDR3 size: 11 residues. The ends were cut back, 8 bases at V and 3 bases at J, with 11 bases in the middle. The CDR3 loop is CSIKFNYEQYF. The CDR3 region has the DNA TGCAGCATTAAATTTAACTACGAGCAGTACTTC.

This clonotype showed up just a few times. CDR3 amino acids: CASNPSGRSTGELFF. The CDR3 DNA reads TGTGCCAGCAACCCTAGCGGGAGGTCCACCGGGGAGCTGTTTTTT. This chain joins TRBV6-1 and TRBJ2-2; 11 bases agree with TRBD2. CDR3 size: 15 residues. CDR1 and CDR2 (germline): MNHNS, SASEGT. The J segment lost 4 bases and the V segment lost 7 bases, leaving 5 bases of the junction unmatched.

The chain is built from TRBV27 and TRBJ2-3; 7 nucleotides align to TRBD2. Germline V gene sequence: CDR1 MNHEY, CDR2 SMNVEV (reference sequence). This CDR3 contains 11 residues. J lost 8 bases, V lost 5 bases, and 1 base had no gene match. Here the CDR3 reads CASSRLATQYF. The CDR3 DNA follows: TGTGCCAGCAGTCGACTAGCTACGCAGTATTTT.

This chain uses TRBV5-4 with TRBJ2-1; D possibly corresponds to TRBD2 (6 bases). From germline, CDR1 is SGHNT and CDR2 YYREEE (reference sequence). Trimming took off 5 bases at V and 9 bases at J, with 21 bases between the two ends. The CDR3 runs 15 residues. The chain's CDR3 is CASRPLREWGGEQFF. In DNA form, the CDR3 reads TGTGCCAGCAGACCCCTTCGGGAGTGGGGTGGTGAGCAGTTCTTC. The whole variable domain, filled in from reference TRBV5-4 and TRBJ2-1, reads ETGVTQSPTHLIKTRGQQVTLRCSSQSGHNTVSWYQQALGQGPQFIFQYYREEENGRGNFPPRFSGLQFPNYSSELNVNALELDDSALYLCASRPLREWGGEQFFGPGTRLTVL.

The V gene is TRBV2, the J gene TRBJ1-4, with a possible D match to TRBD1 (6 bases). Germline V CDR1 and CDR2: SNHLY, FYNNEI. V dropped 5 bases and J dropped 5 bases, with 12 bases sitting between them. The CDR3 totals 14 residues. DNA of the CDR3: TGTGCCAGCAGTAAGGGGGAGGAAAATGAAAAACTGTTTTTT. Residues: CASSKGEENEKLFF. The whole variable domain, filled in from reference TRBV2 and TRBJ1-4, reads EPEVTQTPSHQVTQMGQEVILRCVPISNHLYFYWYRQILGQKVEFLVSFYNNEISEKSEIFDDQFSVERPDGSNFTLKIRSTKLEDSAMYFCASSKGEENEKLFFGSGTQLSVL.

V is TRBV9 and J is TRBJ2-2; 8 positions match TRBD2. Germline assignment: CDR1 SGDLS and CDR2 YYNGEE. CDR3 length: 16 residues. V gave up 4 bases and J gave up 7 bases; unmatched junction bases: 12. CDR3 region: CASSLKAGVLGGELFF. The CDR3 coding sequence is TGTGCCAGCAGCCTAAAAGCGGGAGTCTTAGGCGGGGAGCTGTTTTTT.

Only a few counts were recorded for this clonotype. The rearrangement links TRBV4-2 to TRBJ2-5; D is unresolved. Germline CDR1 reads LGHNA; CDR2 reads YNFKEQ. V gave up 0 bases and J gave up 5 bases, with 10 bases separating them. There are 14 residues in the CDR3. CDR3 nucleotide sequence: TGTGCCAGCAGCCAAGAAGTCGGTTCTGAGACCCAGTACTTC. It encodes CASSQEVGSETQYF.

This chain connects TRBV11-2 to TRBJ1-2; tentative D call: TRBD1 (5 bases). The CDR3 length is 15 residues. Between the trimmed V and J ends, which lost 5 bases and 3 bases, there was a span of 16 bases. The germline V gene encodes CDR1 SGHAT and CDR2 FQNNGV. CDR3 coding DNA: TGTGCCAGCAGCCGGGACCGCGCATTAGACTATGGCTACACCTTC. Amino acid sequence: CASSRDRALDYGYTF.

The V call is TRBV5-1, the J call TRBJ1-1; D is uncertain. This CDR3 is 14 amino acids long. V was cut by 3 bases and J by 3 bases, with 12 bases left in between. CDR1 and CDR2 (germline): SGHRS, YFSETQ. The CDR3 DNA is TGCGCCAGCAGCTCCTCTTCCGGGCACACTGAAGCTTTCTTT. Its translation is CASSSSSGHTEAFF.

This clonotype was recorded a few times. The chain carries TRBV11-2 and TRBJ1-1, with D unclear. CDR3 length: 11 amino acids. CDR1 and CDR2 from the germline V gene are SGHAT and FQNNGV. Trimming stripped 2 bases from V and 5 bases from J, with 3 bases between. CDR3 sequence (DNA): TGTGCCAGCAGCTTACGGACTGAAGCTTTCTTT. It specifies CASSLRTEAFF.

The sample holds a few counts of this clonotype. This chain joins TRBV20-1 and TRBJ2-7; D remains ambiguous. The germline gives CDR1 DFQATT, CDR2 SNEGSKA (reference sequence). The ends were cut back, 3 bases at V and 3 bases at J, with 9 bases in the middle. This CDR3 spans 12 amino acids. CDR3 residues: CSASKDLYEQYF. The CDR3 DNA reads TGCAGTGCTAGCAAGGACCTCTACGAGCAGTACTTC.

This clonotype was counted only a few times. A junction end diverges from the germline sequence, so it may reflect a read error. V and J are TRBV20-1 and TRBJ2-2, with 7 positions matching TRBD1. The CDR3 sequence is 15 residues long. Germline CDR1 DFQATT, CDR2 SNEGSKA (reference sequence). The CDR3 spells CSARDRVKNTGELFF. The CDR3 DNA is TGCAGTGCGAGAGACAGGGTGAAGAACACCGGGGAGCTGTTTTTT.

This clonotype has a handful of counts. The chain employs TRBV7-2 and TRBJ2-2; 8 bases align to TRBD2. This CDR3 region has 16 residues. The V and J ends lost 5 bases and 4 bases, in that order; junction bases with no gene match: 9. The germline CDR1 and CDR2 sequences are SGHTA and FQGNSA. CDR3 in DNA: TGTGCCAGCAGCGTTAAAGGGACTAGAAGCACCGGGGAGCTGTTTTTT. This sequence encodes CASSVKGTRSTGELFF.

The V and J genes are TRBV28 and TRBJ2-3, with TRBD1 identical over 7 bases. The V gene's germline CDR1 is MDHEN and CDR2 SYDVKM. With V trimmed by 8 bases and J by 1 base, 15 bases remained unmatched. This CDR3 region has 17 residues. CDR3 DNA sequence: TGTGCCAGCGGAACCGGGACAGCGAGGTTCGGCACAGATACGCAGTATTTT. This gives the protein CASGTGTARFGTDTQYF.

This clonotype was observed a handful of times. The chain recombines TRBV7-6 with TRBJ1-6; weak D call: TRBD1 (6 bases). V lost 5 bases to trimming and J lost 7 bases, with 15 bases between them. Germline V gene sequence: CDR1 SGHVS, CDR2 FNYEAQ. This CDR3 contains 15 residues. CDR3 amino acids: CASSQQGSGNSPLHF. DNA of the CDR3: TGTGCCAGCAGCCAGCAGGGGTCGGGAAATTCACCCCTCCACTTT.

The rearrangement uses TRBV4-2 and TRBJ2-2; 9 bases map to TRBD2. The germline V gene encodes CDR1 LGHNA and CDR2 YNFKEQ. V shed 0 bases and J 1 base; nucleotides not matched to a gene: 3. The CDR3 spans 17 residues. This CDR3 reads CASSQDSLAGNTGELFF. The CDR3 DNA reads TGTGCCAGCAGCCAAGATTCACTAGCGGGGAACACCGGGGAGCTGTTTTTT.

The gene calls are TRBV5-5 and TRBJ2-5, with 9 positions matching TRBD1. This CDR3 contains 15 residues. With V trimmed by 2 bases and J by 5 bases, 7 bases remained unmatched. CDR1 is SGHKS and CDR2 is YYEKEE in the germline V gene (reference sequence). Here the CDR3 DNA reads TGTGCCAGCAGCTTCCGTAGGACAGGGGCGGAGACCCAGTACTTC. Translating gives CASSFRRTGAETQYF.

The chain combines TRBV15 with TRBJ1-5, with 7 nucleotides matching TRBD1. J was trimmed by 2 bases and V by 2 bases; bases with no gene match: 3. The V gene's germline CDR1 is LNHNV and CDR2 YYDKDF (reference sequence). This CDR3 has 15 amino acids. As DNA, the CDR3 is TGTGCCACCAGCAGAAATCAGGGGGGCAATCAGCCCCAGCATTTT. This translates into CATSRNQGGNQPQHF.

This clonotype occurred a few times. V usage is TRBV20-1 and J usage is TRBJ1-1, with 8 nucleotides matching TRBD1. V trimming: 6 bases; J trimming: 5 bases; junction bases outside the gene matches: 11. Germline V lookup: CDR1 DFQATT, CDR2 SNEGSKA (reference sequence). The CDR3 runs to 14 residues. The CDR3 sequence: CSAPRQGTKTEAFF. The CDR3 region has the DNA TGCAGTGCACCGAGACAGGGGACTAAGACTGAAGCTTTCTTT.

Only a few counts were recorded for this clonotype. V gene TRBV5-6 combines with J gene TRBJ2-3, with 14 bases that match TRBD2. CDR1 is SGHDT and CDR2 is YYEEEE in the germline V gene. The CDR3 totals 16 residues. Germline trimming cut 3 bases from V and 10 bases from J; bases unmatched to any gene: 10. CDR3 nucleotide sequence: TGTGCCAGCAGCTACGGACTAGCGGGAGGAGGGAAGGCGCAGTATTTT. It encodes CASSYGLAGGGKAQYF.

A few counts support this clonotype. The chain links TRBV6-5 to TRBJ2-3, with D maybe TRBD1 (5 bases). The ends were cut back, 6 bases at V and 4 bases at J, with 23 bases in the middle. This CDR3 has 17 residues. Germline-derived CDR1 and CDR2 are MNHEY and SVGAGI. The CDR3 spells CASSPLSNLPGPDTQYF. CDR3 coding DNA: TGTGCCAGCAGCCCCCTGAGTAACCTGCCAGGGCCAGATACGCAGTATTTT.

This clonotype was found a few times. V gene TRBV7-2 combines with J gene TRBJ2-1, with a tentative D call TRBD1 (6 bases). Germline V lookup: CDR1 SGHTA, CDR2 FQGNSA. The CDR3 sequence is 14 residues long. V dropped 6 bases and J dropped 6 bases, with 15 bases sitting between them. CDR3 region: CASSPYEGGNEQFF. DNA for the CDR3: TGTGCCAGCAGTCCGTACGAAGGGGGCAATGAGCAGTTCTTC.

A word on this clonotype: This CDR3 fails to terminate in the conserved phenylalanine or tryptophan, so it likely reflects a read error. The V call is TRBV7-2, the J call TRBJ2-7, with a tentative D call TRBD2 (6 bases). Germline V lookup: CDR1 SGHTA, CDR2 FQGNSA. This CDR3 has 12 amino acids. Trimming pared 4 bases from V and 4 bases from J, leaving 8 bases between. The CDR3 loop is CASSSGVYEQYS. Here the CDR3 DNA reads TGTGCCAGCAGCTCGGGAGTTTACGAGCAGTACTCC.

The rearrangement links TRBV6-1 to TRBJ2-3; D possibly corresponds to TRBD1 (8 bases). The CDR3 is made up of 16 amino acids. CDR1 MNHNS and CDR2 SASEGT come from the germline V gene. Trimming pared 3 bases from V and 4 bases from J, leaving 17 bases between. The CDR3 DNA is TGTGCCAGCAGTGATCCCCACAGGGGGGGGTCAGATACGCAGTATTTT. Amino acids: CASSDPHRGGSDTQYF.